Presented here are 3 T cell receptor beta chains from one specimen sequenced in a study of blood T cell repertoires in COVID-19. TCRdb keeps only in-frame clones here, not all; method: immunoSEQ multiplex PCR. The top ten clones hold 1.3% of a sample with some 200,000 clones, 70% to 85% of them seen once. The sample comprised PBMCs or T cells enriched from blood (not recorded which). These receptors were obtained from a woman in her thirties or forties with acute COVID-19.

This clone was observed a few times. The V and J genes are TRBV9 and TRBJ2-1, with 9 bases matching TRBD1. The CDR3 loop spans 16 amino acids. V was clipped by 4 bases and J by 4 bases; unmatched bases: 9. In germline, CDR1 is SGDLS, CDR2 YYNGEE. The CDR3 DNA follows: TGTGCCAGCAGCACCCAACAGGGGGCAATGTACAATGAGCAGTTCTTC. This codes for CASSTQQGAMYNEQFF.

The CDR3 is CASSLGLPGQGGHEQFF. The CDR3 DNA follows: TGTGCCAGCAGCTTAGGTCTACCGGGACAGGGGGGGCATGAGCAGTTCTTC. The chain couples TRBV7-2 to TRBJ2-1; 11 bases align to TRBD1. This CDR3 has 17 amino acids. The J segment lost 8 bases and the V segment lost 1 base, leaving 10 bases of the junction unmatched. Germline assignment: CDR1 SGHTA and CDR2 FQGNSA.

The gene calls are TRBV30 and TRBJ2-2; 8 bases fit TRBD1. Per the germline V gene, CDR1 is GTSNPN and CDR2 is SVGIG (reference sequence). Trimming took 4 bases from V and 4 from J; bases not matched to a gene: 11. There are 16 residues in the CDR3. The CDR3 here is CAWIAGGKRSTGELFF. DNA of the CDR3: TGTGCCTGGATTGCAGGGGGCAAACGATCCACCGGGGAGCTGTTTTTT.